This T cell receptor beta chain was identified during a study of T-cell reconstitution after alpha-beta-depleted transplantation in children. This clonotype occurred many times. Its antigen is unidentified. Findings of the study overall: Diversity of TCRbeta at day 60 was high in some patients, arising from surviving recipient T cells and thymic progenitors. There were reportedly several hundred expanded graft clones from which alpha-beta T cells came about two months after transplant.

Preparation of the TCRbeta library was carried out with unique molecular identifiers. TCRdb re-called the PCR reads through MiXCR, storing one row per CDR3 protein. The sample has around 100,000 distinct CDR3 sequences, under 7% seen once. The sample in question was PBMCs, mostly from graft donor cells, obtained 60 days after TCRalphabeta/CD19-depleted stem cell transplant. The clonotype comes from a female patient between 2 and 15 years old who had a stem cell transplant for Fanconi anemia, so the T cells may come from the graft donor.

The CDR3 sequence is CASSLLGATYNEQFF. The CDR3 DNA is TGTGCCAGCAGCTTATTGGGAGCCACCTACAATGAGCAGTTCTTC. This chain connects TRBV7-2 to TRBJ2-1, with D maybe TRBD2 (5 bases). This CDR3 is 15 amino acids long. Germline CDR1 is SGHTA and CDR2 is FQGNSA. Trimming pared 2 bases from V and 2 bases from J, leaving 10 bases between.